The count of the clone carrying this TCR beta chain is one. The junction differs from germline at one of its ends, possibly a read error. Then a second PCR, running roughly 6 to 12 cycles, was carried out with a sample-barcoded 5' primer and a J-beta primer mix. TCRdb reprocessed the 5' RACE reads via MiXCR and lists one record per CDR3 protein. The sample holds about 750,000 distinct CDR3 sequences; 53% are singletons and the top ten take 40% to 50%. These data come from a study of blood T cells in healthy people across ages. Study details: Template switching retrieved approximately one barcoded beta molecule for each two T cells.

Each sample yielded at least 5.5 micrograms of PBMC total RNA. The CDR3 runs to 16 residues. CDR1 and CDR2 (germline): SNHLY, FYNNEI. This clonotype was sampled from a man of 80 years or more in good health. The sequencing sample was made of blood. The chain carries TRBV2 and TRBJ1-6; D ambiguous. In DNA form, the CDR3 reads TGTGCCAGCAAAACGGGTTCGAGCTCCCATAATTCACCCCTCCACTTT. The encoded protein is CASKTGSSSHNSPLHF.